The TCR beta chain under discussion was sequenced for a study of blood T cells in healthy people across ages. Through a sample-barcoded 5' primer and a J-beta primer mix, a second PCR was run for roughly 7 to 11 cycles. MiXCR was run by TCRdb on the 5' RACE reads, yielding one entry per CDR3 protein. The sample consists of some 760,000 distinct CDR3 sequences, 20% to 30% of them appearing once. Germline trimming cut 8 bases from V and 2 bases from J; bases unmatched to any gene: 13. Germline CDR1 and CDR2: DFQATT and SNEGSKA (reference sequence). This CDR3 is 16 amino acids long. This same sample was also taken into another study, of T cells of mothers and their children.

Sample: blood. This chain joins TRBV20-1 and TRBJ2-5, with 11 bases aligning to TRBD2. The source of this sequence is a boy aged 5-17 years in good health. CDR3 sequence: CSYPYPGLADQETQYF. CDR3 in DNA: TGCAGTTACCCATACCCGGGACTAGCGGATCAAGAGACCCAGTACTTC.